This TCR beta chain was sequenced for a study of OX40 agonist ivuxolimab in advanced cancers. As for the study in general: There were three patients with partial responses, one having hepatocellular carcinoma and two cutaneous melanoma. Study-level findings and limits: Researchers did not establish what antigens the expanded peripheral T cells target.

The assay was immunoSEQ multiplex PCR, and TCRdb's table has in-frame clones only and misses some. The data show around 56,000 clones, less than 85% seen once. Comment on this clone: Its antigen is not identified.

The V gene's germline CDR1 is MNHEY and CDR2 SVGAGI. CDR3 length: 14 residues. Trimming cost V 2 bases and J 4 bases, with 11 bases left between them. The sample in question was CD4+ or CD8+ T cells sorted from blood, obtained in a trial of the OX40 agonist ivuxolimab. The rearrangement joins TRBV6-5 to TRBJ1-1; D not resolved. This clonotype was obtained from an adult with an advanced solid tumor such as melanoma, head and neck, liver or kidney cancer. The DNA for the CDR3 is TGTGCCAGCAGTTACACCAGCCGGGGCACTGAAGCTTTCTTT. The encoded protein is CASSYTSRGTEAFF.